The clone carrying this T cell receptor beta chain was recorded only once. The data are from a study of blood T cell repertoires in COVID-19. Turning to the study itself: The study drew acute and convalescent COVID-19 samples from the United States, Italy and Spain. T cells, B-cell-depleted T cells, or PBMCs supplied cDNA or gDNA.

The CDR3 length is 12 residues. V was pared by 7 bases and J by 8 bases, with 15 bases between. Germline-derived CDR1 and CDR2 are SQVTM and ANQGSEA. Authors' processing steps: How many nucleated cells were present was estimated from reference gene primer amplification. Sequenced by immunoSEQ multiplex PCR; TCRdb stores in-frame clones only, minus some. V and J calls plus clone size are reproduced from that table; the DNA served to infer D and trimming. The sample holds about 180,000 clones, about 86% seen once. The origin of this receptor is a man over 45 with active or convalescent COVID-19. The V call is TRBV29-1, the J call TRBJ2-1, with TRBD2 as a possible D gene (6 bases). What was sequenced was peripheral blood. The CDR3 DNA sequence: TGCAGCGCGTTTACTAGCAAGGATGAGCAGTTCTTC. Translation: CSAFTSKDEQFF.